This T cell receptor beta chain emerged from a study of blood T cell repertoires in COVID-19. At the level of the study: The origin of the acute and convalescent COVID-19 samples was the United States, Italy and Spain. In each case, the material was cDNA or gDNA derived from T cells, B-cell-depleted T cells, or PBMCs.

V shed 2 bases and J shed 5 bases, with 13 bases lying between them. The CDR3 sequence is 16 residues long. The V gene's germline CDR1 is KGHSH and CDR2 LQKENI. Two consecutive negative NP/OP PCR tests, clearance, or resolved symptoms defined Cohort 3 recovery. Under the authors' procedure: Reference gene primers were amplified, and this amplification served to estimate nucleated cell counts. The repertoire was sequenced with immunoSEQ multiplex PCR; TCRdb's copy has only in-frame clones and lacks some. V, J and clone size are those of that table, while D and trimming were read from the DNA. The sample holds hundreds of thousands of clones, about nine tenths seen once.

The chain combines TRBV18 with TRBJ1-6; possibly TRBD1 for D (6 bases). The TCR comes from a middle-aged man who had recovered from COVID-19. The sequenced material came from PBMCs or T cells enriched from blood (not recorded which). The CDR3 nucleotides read TGTGCCAGCTCACCAAACTCGGGACAAAATAATTCACCCCTCCACTTT. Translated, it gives CASSPNSGQNNSPLHF.